This T cell receptor (beta chain) was sequenced during a study of T cell repertoires in ileal Crohn's disease. Study in general: The M0 sample came from the inflamed ileal portion of the resected specimen.

Looked up from germline, CDR1 is SGHAT and CDR2 is FQNNGV. The ends were cut back, 5 bases at V and 12 bases at J, with 14 bases in the middle. CDR3 length: 12 residues. The sample's time point: inflamed ileum from the surgical specimen. The table came from immunoSEQ multiplex PCR; TCRdb's copy has only in-frame clones and leaves some out. The sample has roughly 8,000 clones; almost 85% are singletons. As regards this clone: Its antigen is still unknown.

Overall study results and limits: Mucosal expansions were suggested to be mainly CD8 T cells. Compared with non-smokers, active smokers at surgery showed more clonal expansions.

The sequenced sample consisted of ileal tissue. The sequence came from an adult with Crohn's disease. The V call is TRBV11-2, the J call TRBJ2-1; TRBD1 or TRBD2 may be the D gene (5 bases each). CDR3 DNA: TGTGCCAGCAGCCGCAGACGGGGCGGGCAGTTCTTC. Translating gives CASSRRRGGQFF.